This TCR beta chain was identified in a study of Ad26.COV2.S vaccination and SARS-CoV-2 variants. Overall study: Each vaccinee took Ad26.COV2.S intramuscularly, once or twice 56 days apart. Notes on the study in general: With respect to non-spike TCR breadth, vaccine and placebo recipients were similar.

Some clones are missing from TCRdb's copy, which holds only in-frame ones; the method was immunoSEQ multiplex PCR. Here the sample spans 300,000 to 350,000 clones, 85% to 90% being singletons. The treatment was: over 15 received Ad26.COV2.S at low or high dose, single or two shots; about 5 received placebo; per-sample allocation not given. Sampling was performed 63 days after the first vaccine or placebo injection. An Ad26 vector was used to express Wuhan-strain SARS-CoV-2 spike as the vaccine. A remark on this clone: The antigen is undetermined.

The CDR3 spans 11 residues. V was pared by 5 bases and J by 5 bases, with 7 bases between. The TCR comes from a person between 18 and 60 years old who received the Ad26.COV2.S COVID-19 vaccine or a placebo. The input for sequencing was peripheral blood, taken in a trial of Ad26.COV2.S vaccine versus placebo. This chain connects TRBV12-3 or TRBV12-4 to TRBJ2-7; weak D call: TRBD1 (6 bases). The CDR3 loop reads CASSPGDEQYF. CDR3 in DNA: TGTGCCAGCAGTCCAGGGGACGAGCAGTACTTC.